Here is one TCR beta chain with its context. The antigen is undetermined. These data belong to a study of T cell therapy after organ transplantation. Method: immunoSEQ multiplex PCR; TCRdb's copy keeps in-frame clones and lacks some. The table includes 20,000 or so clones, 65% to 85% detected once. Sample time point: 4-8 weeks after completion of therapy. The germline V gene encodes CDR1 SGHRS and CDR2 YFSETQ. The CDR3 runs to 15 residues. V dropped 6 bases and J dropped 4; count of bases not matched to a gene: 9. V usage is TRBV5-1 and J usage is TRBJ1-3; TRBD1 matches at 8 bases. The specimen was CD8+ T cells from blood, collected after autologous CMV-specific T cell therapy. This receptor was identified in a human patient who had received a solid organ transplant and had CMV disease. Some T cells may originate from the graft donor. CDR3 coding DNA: TGCGCCAGCACCCTGACAGGGGTGGCCGGAAACACCATATATTTT. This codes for CASTLTGVAGNTIYF.